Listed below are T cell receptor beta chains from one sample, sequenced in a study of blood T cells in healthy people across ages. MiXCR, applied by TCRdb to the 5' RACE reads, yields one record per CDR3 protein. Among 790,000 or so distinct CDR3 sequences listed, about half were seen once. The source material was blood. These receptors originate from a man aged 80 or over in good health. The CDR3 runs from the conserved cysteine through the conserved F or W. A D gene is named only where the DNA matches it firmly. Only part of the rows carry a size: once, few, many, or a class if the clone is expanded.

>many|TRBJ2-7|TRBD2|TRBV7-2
TGTGCCAGCAGCTTCGGGGGAGGGCCTTACGAGCAGTACTTC
CASSFGGGPYEQYF
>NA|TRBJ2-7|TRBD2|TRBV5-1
TGCGCCAGCAGCTTGGCTGGAGCTAGCGGGACCCATGGTTACGAGCAGTACTTC
CASSLAGASGTHGYEQYF
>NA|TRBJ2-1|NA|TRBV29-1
TGCAGCGTGGCGGACCAAACTTACAATGAGCAGTTCTTC
CSVADQTYNEQFF
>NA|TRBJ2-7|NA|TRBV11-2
TGTGCCAGCACCTCGGTGACATTCGAGCAGTACTTC
CASTSVTFEQYF
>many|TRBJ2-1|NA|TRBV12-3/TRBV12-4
TGTGCCAGCAGTCCGACTGGGGGGCGAATCTGGTATGAGCAGTTCTTC
CASSPTGGRIWYEQFF
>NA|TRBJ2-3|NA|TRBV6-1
TGTGCCAGCAGCCGACGTAGCACAGGTACGCAGTATTTT
CASSRRSTGTQYF
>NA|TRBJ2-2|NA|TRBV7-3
TGTGCCAGCAGCTTATCCCCCCCCGGGGAGCTGTTTTTT
CASSLSPPGELFF
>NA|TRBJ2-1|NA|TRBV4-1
TGCGCCAGCAGCCCCTTAAAGGGAACACTCGAGCAGTTCTTC
CASSPLKGTLEQFF
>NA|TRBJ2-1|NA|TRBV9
TGTGCCAGCAGTATCTTGGCCAGCGGCAATGGGCAGTTCTTC
CASSILASGNGQFF
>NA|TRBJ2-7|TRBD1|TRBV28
TGTGCCAGCAGTTCCTCCGGGACAGGGGACCAGCAGTACTTC
CASSSSGTGDQQYF
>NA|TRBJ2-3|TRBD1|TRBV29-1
TGCAGCGGATCGAGGGGGACAGGGACAGATACGCAGTATTTT
CSGSRGTGTDTQYF
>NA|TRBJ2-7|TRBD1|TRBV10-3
TGTGCCATCAGTGAGCCAGCCAGGGGGCTGGGCTACGAGCAGTACTTC
CAISEPARGLGYEQYF
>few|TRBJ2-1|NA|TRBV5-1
TGCGCCAGCAGCTTGCAGACAGGAGGCAATGAGCAGTTCTTC
CASSLQTGGNEQFF
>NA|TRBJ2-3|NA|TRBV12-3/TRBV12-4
TGTGCCAGCAGTTCCTCGTTGGCGGTCGATACGCAGTATTTT
CASSSSLAVDTQYF
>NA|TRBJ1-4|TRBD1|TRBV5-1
TGCGCCAGCAGCCCCACAGGGGGCTTGGATGAAAAACTGTTTTTT
CASSPTGGLDEKLFF
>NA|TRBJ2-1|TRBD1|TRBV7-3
TGTGCCAGCAGCTTAAAGGTCAGGGGGAAGAGTGGTGAGCAGTTCTTC
CASSLKVRGKSGEQFF
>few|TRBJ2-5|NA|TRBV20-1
TGCAGTGCTACAGGGGGGGAGACCCAGTACTTC
CSATGGETQYF
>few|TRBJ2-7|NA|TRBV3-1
TGTGCCAGCAGCCAGGCTGCCTACGAGCAGTACTTC
CASSQAAYEQYF
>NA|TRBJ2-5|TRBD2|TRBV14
TGTGCCAGCAGCGGACGAGCGGGACAAGAGACCCAGTACTTC
CASSGRAGQETQYF
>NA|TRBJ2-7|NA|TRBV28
TGTGCCAGCAGTCGCCCGACAGGCTATTATCCTAACGAGCAGTACTTC
CASSRPTGYYPNEQYF
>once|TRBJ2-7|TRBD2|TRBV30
TGTGCCTGGAGGATAGCGGGCCACGCCGAGCAGTACTTC
CAWRIAGHAEQYF
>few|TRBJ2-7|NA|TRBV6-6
TGTGCCAGCAGTTACTCGTTTACCTCCTACGAGCAGTACTTC
CASSYSFTSYEQYF
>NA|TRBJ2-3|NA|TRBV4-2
TGTGCCAGCAGCCAGGGGGTTGGAAGGTGGGATACGCAGTATTTT
CASSQGVGRWDTQYF
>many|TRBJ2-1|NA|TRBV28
TGTGCCAGCAGTTTAACCCCCCGAGCGCACTCCTACAATGAGCAGTTCTTC
CASSLTPRAHSYNEQFF
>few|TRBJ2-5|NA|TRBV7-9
TGTGCCAGCAGCAACAGGGGAGGGGGACAAGAGACCCAGTACTTC
CASSNRGGGQETQYF
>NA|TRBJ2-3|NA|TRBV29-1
TGCAGCTCTATAGGTAGCACAGACACGCAGTATTTT
CSSIGSTDTQYF
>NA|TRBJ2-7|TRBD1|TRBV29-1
TGCAGCGCTGGGACAGGGACCAGTTCGCCCTACGAGCAGTACTTC
CSAGTGTSSPYEQYF
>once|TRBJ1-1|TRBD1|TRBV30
TGTGCCTGGTTAGGGGTCTGGACAGGGATGAACACTGAAGCTTTCTTT
CAWLGVWTGMNTEAFF
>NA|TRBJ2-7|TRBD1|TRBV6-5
TGTGCCACCGCCGGGACAGGGTTATACGAGCAGTACTTC
CATAGTGLYEQYF
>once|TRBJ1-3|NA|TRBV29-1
TGCAGCGTTTCAGGGGATTCTGGAAACACCATATATTTT
CSVSGDSGNTIYF
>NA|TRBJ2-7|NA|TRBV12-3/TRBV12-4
TGTGCCAGCAGGGATTCCGGGACATACTCCTACGAGCAGTACTTC
CASRDSGTYSYEQYF
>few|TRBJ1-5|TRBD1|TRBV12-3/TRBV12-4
TGTGCCAGCAGTTTAGAGGGGGCCGGTCAGCCCCAGCATTTT
CASSLEGAGQPQHF
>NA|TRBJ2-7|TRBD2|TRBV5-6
TGTGCCAGCAGCTTTAAGCGTCGGCTAGCGGAAAACGAGCAGTACTTC
CASSFKRRLAENEQYF
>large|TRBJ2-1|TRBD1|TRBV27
TGTGCCAGCAGATCCGACAGGGGAAGGGAGTTCTTC
CASRSDRGREFF
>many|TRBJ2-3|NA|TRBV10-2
TGCGCCAGCAGCCCCGGGACTCCTACGCAGTATTTT
CASSPGTPTQYF
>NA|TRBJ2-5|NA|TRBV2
TGTGCCAGCAGGATTGAAACGGAGACCCAGTACTTC
CASRIETETQYF
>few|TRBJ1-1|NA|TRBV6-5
TGTGCCAGCAGTTCCCAGGCTGAAGCTTTCTTT
CASSSQAEAFF